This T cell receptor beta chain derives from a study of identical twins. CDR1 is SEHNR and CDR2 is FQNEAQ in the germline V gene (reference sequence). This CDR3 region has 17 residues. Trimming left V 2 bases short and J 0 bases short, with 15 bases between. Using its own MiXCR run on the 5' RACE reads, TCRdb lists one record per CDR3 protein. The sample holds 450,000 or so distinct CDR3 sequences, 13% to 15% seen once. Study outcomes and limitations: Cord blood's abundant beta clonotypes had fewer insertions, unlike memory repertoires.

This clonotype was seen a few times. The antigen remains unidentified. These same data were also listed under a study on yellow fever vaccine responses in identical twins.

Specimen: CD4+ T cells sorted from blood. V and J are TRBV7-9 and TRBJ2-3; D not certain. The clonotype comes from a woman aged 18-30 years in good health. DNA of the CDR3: TGTGCCAGCAGCTTAATGGTCGCCCCGGAGAGCACAGATACGCAGTATTTT. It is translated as CASSLMVAPESTDTQYF.